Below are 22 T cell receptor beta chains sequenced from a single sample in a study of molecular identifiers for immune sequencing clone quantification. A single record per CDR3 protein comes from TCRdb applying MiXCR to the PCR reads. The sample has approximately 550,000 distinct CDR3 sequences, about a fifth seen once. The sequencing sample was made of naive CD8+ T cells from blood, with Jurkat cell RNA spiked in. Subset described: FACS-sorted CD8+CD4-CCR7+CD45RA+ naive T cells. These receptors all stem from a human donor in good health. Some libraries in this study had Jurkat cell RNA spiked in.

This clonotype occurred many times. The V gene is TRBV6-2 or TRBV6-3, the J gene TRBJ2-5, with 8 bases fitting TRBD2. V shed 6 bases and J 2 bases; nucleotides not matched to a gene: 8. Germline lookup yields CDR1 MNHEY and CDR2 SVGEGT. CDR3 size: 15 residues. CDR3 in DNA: TGTGCCAGCAGACGGATAGCGGGGCTTCAAGAGACCCAGTACTTC. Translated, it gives CASRRIAGLQETQYF.

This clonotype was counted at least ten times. This CDR3 is CASSIEAGHQSTDTQYF. Here the CDR3 DNA reads TGTGCCAGTAGTATAGAAGCGGGACATCAGAGCACAGATACGCAGTATTTT. The rearrangement links TRBV19 to TRBJ2-3, with D perhaps matching TRBD2 (7 bases). Germline-derived CDR1 and CDR2 are LNHDA and SQIVND (reference sequence). The CDR3 is made up of 17 amino acids. Trimming shortened V by 0 bases and J by 0 bases, and 13 bases separated the two germline ends.

The CDR3 DNA is TGTGCCAGCAGCCCCGGGACAGGGGGCGCATGGGGAACCGGGGAGCTGTTTTTT. It codes for CASSPGTGGAWGTGELFF. This sequence joins TRBV5-6 and TRBJ2-2; 12 bases agree with TRBD1. CDR3 size: 18 residues. In germline, CDR1 is SGHDT, CDR2 YYEEEE. After removal of 4 bases from V and 5 bases from J, the junction contained 12 bases not matched to a gene. Full variable domain (rest looked up from reference TRBV5-6 and TRBJ2-2): DAGVTQSPTHLIKTRGQQVTLRCSPKSGHDTVSWYQQALGQGPQFIFQYYEEEERQRGNFPDRFSGHQFPNYSSELNVNALLLGDSALYLCASSPGTGGAWGTGELFFGEGSRLTVL.

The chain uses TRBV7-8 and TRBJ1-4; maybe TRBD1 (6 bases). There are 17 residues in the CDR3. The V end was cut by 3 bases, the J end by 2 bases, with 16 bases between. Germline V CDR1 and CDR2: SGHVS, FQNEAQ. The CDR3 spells CASSFHTGRITNEKLFF. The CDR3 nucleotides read TGTGCCAGCAGCTTCCATACAGGGAGGATCACTAATGAAAAACTGTTTTTT.

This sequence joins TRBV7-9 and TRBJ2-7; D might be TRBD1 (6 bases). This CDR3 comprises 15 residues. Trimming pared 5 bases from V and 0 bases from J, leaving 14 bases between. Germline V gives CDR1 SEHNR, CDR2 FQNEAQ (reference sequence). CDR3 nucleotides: TGTGCCAGCAGCCCTCAGGGGATAAACTCCTACGAGCAGTACTTC. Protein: CASSPQGINSYEQYF.

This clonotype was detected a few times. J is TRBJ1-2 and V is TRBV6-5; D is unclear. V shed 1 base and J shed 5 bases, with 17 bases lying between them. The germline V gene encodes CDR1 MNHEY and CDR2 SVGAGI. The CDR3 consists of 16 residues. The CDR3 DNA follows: TGTGCCAGCAGTTACTGGTCGGACGGACTACGGTATGGCTACACCTTC. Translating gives CASSYWSDGLRYGYTF.

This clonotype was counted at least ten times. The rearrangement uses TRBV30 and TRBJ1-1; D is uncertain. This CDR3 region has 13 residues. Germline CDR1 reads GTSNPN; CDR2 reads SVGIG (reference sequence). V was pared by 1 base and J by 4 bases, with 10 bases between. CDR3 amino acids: CAWSEGFSTEAFF. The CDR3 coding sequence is TGTGCCTGGAGTGAAGGATTTTCCACTGAAGCTTTCTTT.

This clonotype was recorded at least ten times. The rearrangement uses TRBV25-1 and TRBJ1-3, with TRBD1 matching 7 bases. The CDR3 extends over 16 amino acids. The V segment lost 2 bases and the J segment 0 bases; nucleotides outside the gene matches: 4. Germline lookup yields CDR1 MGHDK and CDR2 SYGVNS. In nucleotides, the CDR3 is TGTGCCAGCAGTGAAAGGACAGGATTCTCTGGAAACACCATATATTTT. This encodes CASSERTGFSGNTIYF. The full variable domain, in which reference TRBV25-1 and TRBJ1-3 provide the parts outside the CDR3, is EADIYQTPRYLVIGTGKKITLECSQTMGHDKMYWYQQDPGMELHLIHYSYGVNSTEKGDLSSESTVSRIRTEHFPLTLESARPSHTSQYLCASSERTGFSGNTIYFGEGSWLTVV.

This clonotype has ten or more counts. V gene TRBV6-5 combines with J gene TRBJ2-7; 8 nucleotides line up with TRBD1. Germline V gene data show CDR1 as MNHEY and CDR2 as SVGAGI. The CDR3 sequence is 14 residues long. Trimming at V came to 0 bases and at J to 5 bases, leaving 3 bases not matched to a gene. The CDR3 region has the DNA TGTGCCAGCAGTTACTCAGGACAGGGCGACGAGCAGTACTTC. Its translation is CASSYSGQGDEQYF.

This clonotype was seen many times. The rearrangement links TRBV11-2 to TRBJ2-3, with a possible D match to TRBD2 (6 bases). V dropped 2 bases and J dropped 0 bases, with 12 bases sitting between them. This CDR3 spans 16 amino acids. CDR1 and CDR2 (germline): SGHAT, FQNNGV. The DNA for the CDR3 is TGTGCCAGCAGCTTATCGGTTAGCGGTAGCACAGATACGCAGTATTTT. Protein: CASSLSVSGSTDTQYF.

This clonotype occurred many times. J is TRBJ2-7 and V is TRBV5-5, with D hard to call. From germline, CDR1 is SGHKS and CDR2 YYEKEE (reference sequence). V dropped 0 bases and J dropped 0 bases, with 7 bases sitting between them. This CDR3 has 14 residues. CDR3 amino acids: CASSLAPGSYEQYF. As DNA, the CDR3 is TGTGCCAGCAGCTTGGCCCCAGGCTCCTACGAGCAGTACTTC.

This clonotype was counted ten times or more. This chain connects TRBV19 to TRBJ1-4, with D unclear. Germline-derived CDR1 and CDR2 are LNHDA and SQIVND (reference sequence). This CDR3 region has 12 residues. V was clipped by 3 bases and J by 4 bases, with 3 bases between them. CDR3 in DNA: TGTGCCAGTAGTATCGGTAATGAAAAACTGTTTTTT. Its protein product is CASSIGNEKLFF.

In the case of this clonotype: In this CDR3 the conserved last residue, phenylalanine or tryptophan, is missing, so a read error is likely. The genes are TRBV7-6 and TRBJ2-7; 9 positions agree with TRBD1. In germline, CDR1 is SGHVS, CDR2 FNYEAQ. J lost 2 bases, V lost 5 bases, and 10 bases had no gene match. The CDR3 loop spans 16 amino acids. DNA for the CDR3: TGTGCCAGCAGCCCCATCGGGGGACAGGGTACCTACGAGCAGTACTCC. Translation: CASSPIGGQGTYEQYS.

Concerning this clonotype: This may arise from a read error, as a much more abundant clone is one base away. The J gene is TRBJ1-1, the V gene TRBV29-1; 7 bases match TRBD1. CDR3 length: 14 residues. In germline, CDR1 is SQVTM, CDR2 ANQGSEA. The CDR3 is CSADGTDSNTGAFF. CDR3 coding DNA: TGCAGCGCGGACGGGACAGATAGTAACACTGGAGCTTTCTTT.

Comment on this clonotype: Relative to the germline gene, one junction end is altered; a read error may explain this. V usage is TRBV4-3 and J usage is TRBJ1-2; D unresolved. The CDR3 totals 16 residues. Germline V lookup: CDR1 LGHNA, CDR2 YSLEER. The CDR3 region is CASSQDKGRGNFGYTF. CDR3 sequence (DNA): TGCGCCAGCAGCCAAGATAAGGGTAGAGGGAACTTTGGCTACACCTTC.

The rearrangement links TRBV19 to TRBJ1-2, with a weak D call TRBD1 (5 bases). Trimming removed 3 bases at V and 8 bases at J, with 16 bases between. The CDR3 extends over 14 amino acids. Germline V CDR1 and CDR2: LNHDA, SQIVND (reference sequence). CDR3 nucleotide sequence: TGTGCCAGTAGTATGCGGGACGGACTTTTAGGCTACACCTTC. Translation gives CASSMRDGLLGYTF.

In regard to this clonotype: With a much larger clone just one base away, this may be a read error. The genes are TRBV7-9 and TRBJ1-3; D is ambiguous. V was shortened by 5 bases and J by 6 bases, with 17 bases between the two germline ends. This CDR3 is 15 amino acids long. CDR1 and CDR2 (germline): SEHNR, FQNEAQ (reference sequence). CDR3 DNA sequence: TGTGCCAGCAGCCCATGGAACTACGAGGAAAACACCATATATTTT. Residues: CASSPWNYEENTIYF.

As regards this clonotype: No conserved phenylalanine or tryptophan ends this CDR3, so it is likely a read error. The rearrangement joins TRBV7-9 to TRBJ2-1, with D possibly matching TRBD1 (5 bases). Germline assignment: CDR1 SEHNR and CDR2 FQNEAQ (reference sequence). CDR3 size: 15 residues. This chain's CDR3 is CASRLVAGILDEQFS. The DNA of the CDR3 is TGTGCCAGCCGCTTAGTGGCAGGGATTTTGGATGAGCAGTTCTCC.

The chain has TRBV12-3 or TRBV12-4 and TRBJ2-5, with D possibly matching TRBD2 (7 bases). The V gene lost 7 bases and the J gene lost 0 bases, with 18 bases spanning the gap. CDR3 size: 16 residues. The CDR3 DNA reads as TGTGCCAGCAACGGATCACAGGGAGGGCACCAAGAGACCCAGTACTTC. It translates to CASNGSQGGHQETQYF.

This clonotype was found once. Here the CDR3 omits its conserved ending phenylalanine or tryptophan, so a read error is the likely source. CDR3 loop: CASSSPGNTEAFS. In nucleotides, the CDR3 is TGTGCCAGCAGTTCACCGGGAAACACTGAAGCTTTCTCT. This chain uses TRBV27 with TRBJ1-1; no reliable D call. From germline, CDR1 is MNHEY and CDR2 SMNVEV (reference sequence). V lost 4 bases and J lost 2, with 8 bases in between. The CDR3 has 13 residues.

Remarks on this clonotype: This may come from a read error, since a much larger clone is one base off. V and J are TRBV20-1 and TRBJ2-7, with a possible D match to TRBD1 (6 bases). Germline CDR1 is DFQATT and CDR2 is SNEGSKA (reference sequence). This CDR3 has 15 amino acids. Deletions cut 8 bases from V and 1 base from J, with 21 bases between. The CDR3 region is CSTPGGTGWSYEQYF. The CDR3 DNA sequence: TGCAGTACTCCCGGAGGTACAGGGTGGTCCTACGAGCAGTACTTC.

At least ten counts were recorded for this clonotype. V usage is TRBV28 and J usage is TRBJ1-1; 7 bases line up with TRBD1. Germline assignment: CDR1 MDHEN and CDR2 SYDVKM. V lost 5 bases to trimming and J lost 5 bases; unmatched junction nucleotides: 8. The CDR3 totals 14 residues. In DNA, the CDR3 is TGTGCCAGCAGTAAATCGACAGGGTGGACTGAAGCTTTCTTT. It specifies CASSKSTGWTEAFF. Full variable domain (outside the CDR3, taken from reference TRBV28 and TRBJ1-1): DVKVTQSSRYLVKRTGEKVFLECVQDMDHENMFWYRQDPGLGLRLIYFSYDVKMKEKGDIPEGYSVSREKKERFSLILESASTNQTSMYLCASSKSTGWTEAFFGQGTRLTVV.